This T cell receptor beta chain derives from a study of cytomegalovirus exposure and HLA in healthy donors. General study findings and limits: According to a later analysis, TCR clusters from the first cohort tended to co-occur in the 120 or so validation repertoires. The authors confirmed in vitro that a few CMV-associated chains were specific for CMV antigens. It was approximately 170 TCR beta chains that were listed as cytomegalovirus-associated.

V lost 7 bases, J lost 3 bases, and 6 bases stayed unmatched. Germline CDR1 and CDR2: LNHDA and SQIVND (reference sequence). CDR3 size: 14 residues. Assay used: immunoSEQ multiplex PCR; TCRdb lists only in-frame clones, some missing. The data show about 130,000 clones, with about 90% seen just once and 1.4% held by the top ten. On this clone itself: What it binds is not known.

The rearrangement uses TRBV19 and TRBJ2-7, with 10 bases identical to TRBD2. The specimen was PBMCs. The clonotype originates from a young man in good health and CMV-seronegative. CDR3 DNA: TGTGCCAGTAAAGCGGGACTAGCGCACTACGAGCAGTACTTC. Its translation is CASKAGLAHYEQYF. Full variable domain (missing parts from reference TRBV19 and TRBJ2-7): DGGITQSPKYLFRKEGQNVTLSCEQNLNHDAMYWYRQDPGQGLRLIYYSQIVNDFQKGDIAEGYSVSREKKESFPLTVTSAQKNPTAFYLCASKAGLAHYEQYFGPGTRLTVT.